This entry lists 25 T cell receptor beta chains sequenced from one sample in a study of T-cell memory formation after mild COVID-19. TCRdb passed the 5' RACE reads through MiXCR, listing each CDR3 protein once. The data contain almost 350,000 distinct CDR3 sequences, under 25% of them seen just once; the ten biggest clones take up around a fifth. Sequenced sample: PBMCs or a T cell subset sorted from them (not recorded which). These receptors were collected from a man aged 18 to 29 who had mild COVID-19 (a few samples of this study predate the infection). Cell type and time point are not known.

V is TRBV2 and J is TRBJ2-3, with D possibly matching TRBD2 (6 bases). CDR1 and CDR2 (germline): SNHLY, FYNNEI. The CDR3 length is 13 residues. Trimming cost V 6 bases and J 6 bases, with 13 bases left between them. The CDR3 spells CASRATRADTQYF. As DNA, the CDR3 is TGTGCCAGCAGGGCGACTAGGGCGGATACGCAGTATTTT.

This clonotype was seen a handful of times. The chain couples TRBV14 to TRBJ1-2; no reliable D call. The CDR3 extends over 15 amino acids. Germline V gene lookup returns CDR1 SGHDN and CDR2 FVKESK. Between the trimmed V and J ends, which lost 3 bases and 6 bases, there was a span of 17 bases. The CDR3 loop reads CASSQLKFPGDGYTF. The CDR3, as DNA: TGTGCCAGCAGCCAGCTCAAGTTCCCCGGCGATGGCTACACCTTC.

CDR3 in amino acids: CASSLVTGRWDTQYF. The CDR3 DNA is TGTGCCAGCAGCTTAGTGACAGGACGATGGGATACGCAGTATTTT. V is TRBV7-9 and J is TRBJ2-3, with D possibly matching TRBD1 (6 bases). The germline gives CDR1 SEHNR, CDR2 FQNEAQ (reference sequence). The CDR3 is 15 residues long. The ends were cut back, 1 base at V and 6 bases at J, with 14 bases in the middle.

This clonotype was seen repeatedly, ten times or more. This sequence joins TRBV4-2 and TRBJ2-5; a weak D match, TRBD1 (6 bases). The CDR3 contains 15 residues. Looked up from germline, CDR1 is LGHNA and CDR2 is YNFKEQ. The ends were cut back, 1 base at V and 5 bases at J, with 14 bases in the middle. CDR3 region: CASSQVSGHAETQYF. The CDR3 DNA reads TGTGCCAGCAGCCAAGTATCGGGACACGCCGAGACCCAGTACTTC.

This rearrangement joins TRBV4-2 to TRBJ1-2; 7 nucleotides align to TRBD1. V shed 4 bases and J 4 bases; nucleotides not matched to a gene: 6. The CDR3 extends over 14 amino acids. CDR1 and CDR2 from the germline V gene are LGHNA and YNFKEQ. CDR3 bases: TGTGCCAGCAGCCGACCACAGGGGCTCTATGGCTACACCTTC. This sequence encodes CASSRPQGLYGYTF.

The chain couples TRBV4-1 to TRBJ1-5; D is unclear. With 0 bases removed from V and 3 bases from J, the gap between germline ends came to 12 bases. The CDR3 is made up of 16 amino acids. Germline CDR1 reads MGHRA; CDR2 reads YSYEKL. The CDR3 region is CASSQDRSGDNQPQHF. CDR3 coding DNA: TGCGCCAGCAGCCAAGATCGATCCGGTGACAATCAGCCCCAGCATTTT.

This clonotype was recorded many times. The chain joins TRBV6-2 or TRBV6-3 to TRBJ2-1; D unclear. The CDR3 covers 12 residues. V was clipped by 6 bases and J by 10 bases, with 13 bases between them. Per germline, CDR1 MNHEY and CDR2 SVGEGT. DNA of the CDR3: TGTGCCAGCAGACCACCCTCAGGAGAGCAGTTCTTC. Its translation: CASRPPSGEQFF.

V and J are TRBV20-1 and TRBJ2-1; either TRBD1 or TRBD2 may fit D (7 bases each). Trimming cost V 6 bases and J 3 bases, with 15 bases left between them. The CDR3 runs to 14 residues. The germline gives CDR1 DFQATT, CDR2 SNEGSKA (reference sequence). CDR3: CSARGGASYNEQFF. The CDR3 region has the DNA TGCAGTGCCAGGGGGGGGGCCAGCTACAATGAGCAGTTCTTC.

This clonotype was counted ten times or more. The chain joins TRBV28 to TRBJ2-3; tentatively, D is TRBD2 (5 bases). The CDR3 totals 11 residues. The germline V gene encodes CDR1 MDHEN and CDR2 SYDVKM. The V end was cut by 7 bases, the J end by 6 bases, with 8 bases between. The CDR3 loop is CASTRGDTQYF. The DNA for the CDR3 is TGTGCCAGCACTCGGGGTGATACGCAGTATTTT.

Only one count was recorded for this clonotype. V gene TRBV4-1 combines with J gene TRBJ1-2; D not certain. Germline V CDR1 and CDR2: MGHRA, YSYEKL. The CDR3 length is 13 residues. The V end was cut by 2 bases, the J end by 4 bases, with 8 bases between. The CDR3 DNA sequence: TGCGCCAGCAGCCAAATAGGTCGCTATGGCTACACCTTC. Protein product: CASSQIGRYGYTF.

This clonotype was seen more than once but under ten times. The chain couples TRBV27 to TRBJ1-2; 7 nucleotides line up with TRBD1. This CDR3 is 16 amino acids long. Germline loops: CDR1 MNHEY, CDR2 SMNVEV (reference sequence). The junction had 9 bases not matched to a gene; V was cut back by 4 bases and J by 1 base. CDR3 nucleotides: TGTGCCAGCAGTTCCCTCCGGGACAGACTTAACTATGGCTACACCTTC. Protein: CASSSLRDRLNYGYTF.

This clonotype has only a few counts. The V and J genes are TRBV16 and TRBJ1-1; D is unresolved. CDR1 is KGHSY, CDR2 FQNENV, per germline. V lost 2 bases and J lost 3, with 13 bases in between. The CDR3 loop spans 15 amino acids. CDR3 DNA: TGTGCCAGCAGCCAAGCCTCTACCCGGTACACTGAAGCTTTCTTT. Translated: CASSQASTRYTEAFF.

There are a few counts of this clonotype. The rearrangement joins TRBV7-2 to TRBJ1-1; D remains unclear. From germline, CDR1 is SGHTA and CDR2 FQGNSA. The V end lost 4 bases, the J end lost 1 base, and 4 bases lay between the germline ends. The CDR3 is 12 amino acids. CDR3 nucleotides: TGTGCCAGCAGCTCTAGGAACACTGAAGCTTTCTTT. As protein: CASSSRNTEAFF. Full variable domain (outside the CDR3, taken from reference TRBV7-2 and TRBJ1-1): GAGVSQSPSNKVTEKGKDVELRCDPISGHTALYWYRQSLGQGLEFLIYFQGNSAPDKSGLPSDRFSAERTGGSVSTLTIQRTQQEDSAVYLCASSSRNTEAFFGQGTRLTVV.

This clonotype was counted a few times. V usage is TRBV27 and J usage is TRBJ2-7; the D gene is possibly TRBD2 (6 bases). Germline CDR1 MNHEY, CDR2 SMNVEV (reference sequence). This CDR3 region has 13 residues. Trimming took 2 bases from V and 4 from J, leaving 9 bases between them. The CDR3, as DNA: TGTGCCAGCAGTTTACGCGCGGGGTACGAGCAGTACGTC. Translating gives CASSLRAGYEQYV.

The chain combines TRBV10-3 with TRBJ2-5; D gene ambiguous. There are 14 residues in the CDR3. V was cut by 2 bases and J by 4 bases, with 11 bases left in between. Germline CDR1 and CDR2: ENHRY and SYGVKD. For the CDR3, the DNA is TGTGCCATCAGTGAGACGGACGGTATAGAGACCCAGTACTTC. Translated, it gives CAISETDGIETQYF.

The chain joins TRBV5-1 to TRBJ2-2; D not certain. Germline loops: CDR1 SGHRS, CDR2 YFSETQ. V was trimmed by 5 bases and J by 0 bases, leaving 11 bases between them. The CDR3 sequence is 15 residues long. This chain's CDR3 is CASRWTYSNTGELFF. The CDR3 coding sequence is TGCGCCAGCAGATGGACGTACTCGAACACCGGGGAGCTGTTTTTT.

This clonotype was detected a few times. The chain recombines TRBV18 with TRBJ2-3, with TRBD2 matching over 9 bases. Per germline, CDR1 KGHSH and CDR2 LQKENI. V lost 4 bases, J lost 5 bases, and 1 base stayed unmatched. This CDR3 spans 13 amino acids. The CDR3 is CASSQLAGDTQYF. The DNA of the CDR3 is TGTGCCAGCTCACAACTAGCGGGAGATACGCAGTATTTT.

This clonotype turned up a few times. This chain joins TRBV5-1 and TRBJ2-3, with a tentative D call TRBD1 (6 bases). V shed 4 bases and J shed 1 base, with 16 bases lying between them. Germline V gene data show CDR1 as SGHRS and CDR2 as YFSETQ. The CDR3 is made up of 16 amino acids. CDR3: CASSPRGTSGTDTQYF. Here the CDR3 DNA reads TGCGCCAGCAGCCCCAGGGGCACCTCGGGCACAGATACGCAGTATTTT. The complete variable domain, with remaining parts taken from reference TRBV5-1 and TRBJ2-3, reads KAGVTQTPRYLIKTRGQQVTLSCSPISGHRSVSWYQQTPGQGLQFLFEYFSETQRNKGNFPGRFSGRQFSNSRSEMNVSTLELGDSALYLCASSPRGTSGTDTQYFGPGTRLTVL.

This clonotype was seen only a few times. The chain has TRBV5-1 and TRBJ2-1, with D unclear. Trimming removed 4 bases from V and 8 bases from J, with 13 bases in between. This CDR3 is built from 13 residues. Germline lookup yields CDR1 SGHRS and CDR2 YFSETQ. CDR3 sequence reads: CASSPPLVHEQFF. CDR3 nucleotide sequence: TGCGCCAGCAGCCCCCCATTAGTACATGAGCAGTTCTTC.

This clonotype has just a few counts. Here the CDR3 DNA reads TGCGCCAGCAGCTTTTCTGGGTCTGGGGGCGAGGATGAAAAACTGTTTTTT. It encodes CASSFSGSGGEDEKLFF. The chain joins TRBV5-1 to TRBJ1-4, with D possibly TRBD1 on 6 matching bases. From germline, CDR1 is SGHRS and CDR2 YFSETQ. CDR3 length: 17 residues. V lost 2 bases and J 6 bases, leaving 20 bases between the germline ends.

This chain connects TRBV12-3 or TRBV12-4 to TRBJ1-2, with no clear D. Trimming cost V 8 bases and J 2 bases, with 6 bases left between them. The CDR3 loop spans 11 amino acids. CDR3 sequence (DNA): TGTGCCAGCGCGGAGAACTATGGCTACACCTTC. Translating it yields CASAENYGYTF.

This clonotype has just a few counts. The CDR3 DNA follows: TGTGCCAGCAGCCCCACGCGGAACCCCATCAATGAGCAGTTCTTC. It yields the protein CASSPTRNPINEQFF. The chain employs TRBV14 and TRBJ2-1, with D unresolved. Germline loops: CDR1 SGHDN, CDR2 FVKESK. This CDR3 contains 15 residues. V lost 4 bases and J 6 bases, leaving 16 bases between the germline ends.

The chain joins TRBV10-1 to TRBJ2-3; 10 bases are shared with TRBD2. V lost 3 bases, J lost 6 bases, and 6 bases stayed unmatched. The CDR3 loop spans 15 amino acids. Germline values: CDR1 WNHNN, CDR2 SYGVQD (reference sequence). The CDR3 coding sequence is TGCGCCAGCAGTGAAGCGGGGGGGCGCTCGGATACGCAGTATTTT. Its protein product is CASSEAGGRSDTQYF.

This clonotype was detected ten times or more. The chain couples TRBV5-1 to TRBJ1-2; TRBD1 is a possible D gene (6 bases). Trimming stripped 0 bases from V and 3 bases from J, with 6 bases between. Germline V gene data show CDR1 as SGHRS and CDR2 as YFSETQ. CDR3 size: 13 residues. The CDR3 nucleotides read TGCGCCAGCAGCTTGGGACAGGACTATGGCTACACCTTC. Amino acid sequence: CASSLGQDYGYTF.

The chain recombines TRBV4-3 with TRBJ2-1; TRBD2 matches 11 bases. CDR3 length equals 19 residues. In germline, CDR1 is LGHNA, CDR2 YSLEER. V shed 1 base, J shed 0 bases, and the junction held 8 bases outside the gene matches. CDR3 sequence reads: CASSQGLAGGPFSYNEQFF. CDR3 DNA sequence: TGCGCCAGCAGCCAAGGGCTAGCGGGGGGTCCTTTCTCCTACAATGAGCAGTTCTTC.